This T cell receptor beta chain was observed in a study of T-cell memory formation after mild COVID-19. Using its own MiXCR run on the 5' RACE reads, TCRdb lists one record per CDR3 protein. The profile covers roughly 110,000 distinct CDR3 sequences, with around 15% appearing a single time and around 28% taken by the ten largest. The length of the CDR3 is 16 residues. Trimming took off 3 bases at V and 1 base at J, with 14 bases between the two ends. The V gene's germline CDR1 is SGDLS and CDR2 YYNGEE. This clonotype has just a few counts. The receptor's source is an adult woman who had mild COVID-19 (a few samples of this study predate the infection). Cell type and time point are not known. The chain uses TRBV9 and TRBJ1-3; no reliable D call. Sequencing was performed on PBMCs or a T cell subset sorted from them (not recorded which). DNA of the CDR3: TGTGCCAGCAGCGGATCGGTCGCGGGTTCTGGAAACACCATATATTTT. Protein: CASSGSVAGSGNTIYF.